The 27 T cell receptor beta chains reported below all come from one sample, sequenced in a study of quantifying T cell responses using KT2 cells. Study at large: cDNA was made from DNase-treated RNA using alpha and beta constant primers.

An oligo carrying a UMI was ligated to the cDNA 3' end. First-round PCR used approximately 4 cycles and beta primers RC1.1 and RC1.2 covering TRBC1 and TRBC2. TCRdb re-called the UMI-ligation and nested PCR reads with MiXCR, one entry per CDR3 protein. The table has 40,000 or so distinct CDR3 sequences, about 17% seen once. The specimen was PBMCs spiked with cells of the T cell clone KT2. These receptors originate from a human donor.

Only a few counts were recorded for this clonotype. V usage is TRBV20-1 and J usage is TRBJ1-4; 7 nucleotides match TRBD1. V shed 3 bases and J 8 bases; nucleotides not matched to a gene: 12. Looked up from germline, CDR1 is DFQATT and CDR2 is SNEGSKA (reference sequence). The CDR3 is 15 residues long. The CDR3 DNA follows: TGCAGTGCTAGCGGCCCAGACAGGGCGAAGGAAAAACTGTTTTTT. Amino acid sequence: CSASGPDRAKEKLFF.

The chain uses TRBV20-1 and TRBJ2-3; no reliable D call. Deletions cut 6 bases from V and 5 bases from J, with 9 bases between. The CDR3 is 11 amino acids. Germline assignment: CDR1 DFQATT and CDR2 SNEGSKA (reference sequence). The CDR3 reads CSAPVEDTQYF. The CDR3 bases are TGCAGTGCCCCTGTTGAAGATACGCAGTATTTT.

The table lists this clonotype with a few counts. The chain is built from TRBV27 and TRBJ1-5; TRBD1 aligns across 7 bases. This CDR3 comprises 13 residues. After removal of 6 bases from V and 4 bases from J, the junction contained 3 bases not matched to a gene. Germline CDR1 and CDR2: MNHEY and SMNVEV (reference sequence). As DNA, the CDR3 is TGTGCCAGCAGGAGGGGGCTTAATCAGCCCCAGCATTTT. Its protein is CASRRGLNQPQHF.

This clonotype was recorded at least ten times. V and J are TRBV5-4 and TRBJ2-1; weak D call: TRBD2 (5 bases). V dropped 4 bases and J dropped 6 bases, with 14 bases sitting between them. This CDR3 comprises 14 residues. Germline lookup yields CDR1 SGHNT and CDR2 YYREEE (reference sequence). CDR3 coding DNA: TGTGCCAGCAGCACAAGGCAAGAGGGCAATGAGCAGTTCTTC. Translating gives CASSTRQEGNEQFF. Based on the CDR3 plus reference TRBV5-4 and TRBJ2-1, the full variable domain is ETGVTQSPTHLIKTRGQQVTLRCSSQSGHNTVSWYQQALGQGPQFIFQYYREEENGRGNFPPRFSGLQFPNYSSELNVNALELDDSALYLCASSTRQEGNEQFFGPGTRLTVL.

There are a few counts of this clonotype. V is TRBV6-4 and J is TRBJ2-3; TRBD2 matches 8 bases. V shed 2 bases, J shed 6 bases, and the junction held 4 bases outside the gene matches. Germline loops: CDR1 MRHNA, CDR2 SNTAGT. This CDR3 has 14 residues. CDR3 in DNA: TGTGCCAGCAGTGACGCCAGCGGGAGCGATACGCAGTATTTT. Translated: CASSDASGSDTQYF.

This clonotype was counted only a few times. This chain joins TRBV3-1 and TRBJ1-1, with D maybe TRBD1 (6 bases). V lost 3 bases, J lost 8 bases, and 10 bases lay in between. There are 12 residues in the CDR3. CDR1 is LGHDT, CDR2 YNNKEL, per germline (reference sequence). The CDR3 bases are TGTGCCAGCAGCCAGACAGGTCACGAAGCTTTCTTT. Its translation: CASSQTGHEAFF.

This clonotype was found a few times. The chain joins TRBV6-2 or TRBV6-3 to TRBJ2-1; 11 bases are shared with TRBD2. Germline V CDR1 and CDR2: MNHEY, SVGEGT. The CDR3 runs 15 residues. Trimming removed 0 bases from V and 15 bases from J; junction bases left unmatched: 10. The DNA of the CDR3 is TGTGCCAGCAGTTACTCATCGCTAGCGGGAGGCCGGAGGTTCTTC. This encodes CASSYSSLAGGRRFF.

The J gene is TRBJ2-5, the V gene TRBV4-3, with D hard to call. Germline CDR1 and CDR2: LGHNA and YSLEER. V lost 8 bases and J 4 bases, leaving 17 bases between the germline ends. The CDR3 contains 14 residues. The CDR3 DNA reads TGCGCCAGCGGAAGTGATTTATGGGGAGAGACCCAGTACTTC. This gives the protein CASGSDLWGETQYF.

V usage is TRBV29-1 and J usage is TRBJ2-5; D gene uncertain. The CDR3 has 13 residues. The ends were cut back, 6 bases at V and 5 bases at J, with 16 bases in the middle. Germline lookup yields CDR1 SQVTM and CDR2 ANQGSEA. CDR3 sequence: CSVARAFGETQYF. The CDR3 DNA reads TGCAGCGTAGCCCGAGCATTCGGGGAGACCCAGTACTTC. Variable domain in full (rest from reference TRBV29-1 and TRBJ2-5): SAVISQKPSRDICQRGTSLTIQCQVDSQVTMMFWYRQQPGQSLTLIATANQGSEATYESGFVIDKFPISRPNLTFSTLTVSNMSPEDSSIYLCSVARAFGETQYFGPGTRLLVL.

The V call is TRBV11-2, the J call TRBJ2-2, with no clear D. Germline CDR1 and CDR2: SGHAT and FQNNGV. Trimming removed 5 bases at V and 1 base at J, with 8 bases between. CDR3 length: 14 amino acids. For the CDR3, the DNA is TGTGCCAGCAGCCCCAGACTGAACACCGGGGAGCTGTTTTTT. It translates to CASSPRLNTGELFF.

The CDR3 DNA is TGTGCCAGCAGCTTACCAGAGGGACAGGGGGTTGGTGAAGCTTTCTTT. This sequence encodes CASSLPEGQGVGEAFF. The gene calls are TRBV7-9 and TRBJ1-1; 11 bases line up with TRBD1. The CDR3 covers 16 residues. V dropped 2 bases and J dropped 7; count of bases not matched to a gene: 9. Germline assignment: CDR1 SEHNR and CDR2 FQNEAQ (reference sequence).

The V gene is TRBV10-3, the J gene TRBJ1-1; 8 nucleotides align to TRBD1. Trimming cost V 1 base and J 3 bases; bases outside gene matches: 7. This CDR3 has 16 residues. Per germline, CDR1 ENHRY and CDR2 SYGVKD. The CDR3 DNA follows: TGTGCCATCAGTGAGTTCCCCCAGGGGGCGGACACTGAAGCTTTCTTT. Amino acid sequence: CAISEFPQGADTEAFF.

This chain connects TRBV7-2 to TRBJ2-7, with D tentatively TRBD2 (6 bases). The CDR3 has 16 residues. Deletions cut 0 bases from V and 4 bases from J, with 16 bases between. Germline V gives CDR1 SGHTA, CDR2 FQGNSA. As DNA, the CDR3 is TGTGCCAGCAGCTTAGCCCCCTGGAGGGGAAAGTACGAGCAGTACTTC. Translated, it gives CASSLAPWRGKYEQYF.

The CDR3 spells CASSLVGTSGSDTQYF. CDR3 sequence (DNA): TGTGCCAGCAGCTTAGTCGGGACTAGCGGTTCAGATACGCAGTATTTT. V gene TRBV7-2 combines with J gene TRBJ2-3; 11 positions match TRBD2. Trimming took 1 base from V and 4 from J; bases not matched to a gene: 4. The CDR3 has 16 residues. Germline values: CDR1 SGHTA, CDR2 FQGNSA. Full variable domain (outside the CDR3, taken from reference TRBV7-2 and TRBJ2-3): GAGVSQSPSNKVTEKGKDVELRCDPISGHTALYWYRQSLGQGLEFLIYFQGNSAPDKSGLPSDRFSAERTGGSVSTLTIQRTQQEDSAVYLCASSLVGTSGSDTQYFGPGTRLTVL.

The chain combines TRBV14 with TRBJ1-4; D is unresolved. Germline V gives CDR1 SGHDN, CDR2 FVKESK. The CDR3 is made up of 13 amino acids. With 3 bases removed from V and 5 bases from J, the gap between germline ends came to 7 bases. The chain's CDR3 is CASSQVVNEKLFF. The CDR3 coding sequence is TGTGCCAGCAGCCAGGTGGTAAATGAAAAACTGTTTTTT.

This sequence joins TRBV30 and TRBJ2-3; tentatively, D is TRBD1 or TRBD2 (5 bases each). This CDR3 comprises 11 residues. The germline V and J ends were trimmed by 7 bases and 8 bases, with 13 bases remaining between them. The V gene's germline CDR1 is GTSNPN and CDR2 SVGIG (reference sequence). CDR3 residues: CASVAGGTQYF. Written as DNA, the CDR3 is TGTGCCTCCGTCGCTGGGGGTACGCAGTATTTT.

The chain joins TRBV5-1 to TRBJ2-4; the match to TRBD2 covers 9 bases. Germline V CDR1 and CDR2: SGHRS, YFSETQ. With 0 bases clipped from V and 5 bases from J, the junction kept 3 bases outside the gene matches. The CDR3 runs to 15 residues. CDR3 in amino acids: CASSLGASGENIQYF. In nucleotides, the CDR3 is TGCGCCAGCAGCTTGGGGGCTAGCGGGGAAAACATTCAGTACTTC.

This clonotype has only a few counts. CDR3 DNA: TGTGCCAGCAGCCAGGGGGCCAAAAACATTCAGTACTTC. Its translation: CASSQGAKNIQYF. The chain is built from TRBV14 and TRBJ2-4; D is undetermined. Germline V lookup: CDR1 SGHDN, CDR2 FVKESK. The length of the CDR3 is 13 residues. With 3 bases removed from V and 1 base from J, the gap between germline ends came to 4 bases.

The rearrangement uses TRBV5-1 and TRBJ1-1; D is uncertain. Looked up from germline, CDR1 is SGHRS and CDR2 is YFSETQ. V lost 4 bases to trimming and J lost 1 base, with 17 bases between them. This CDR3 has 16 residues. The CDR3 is CASSPRGGKKNTEAFF. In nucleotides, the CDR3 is TGCGCCAGCAGCCCCCGGGGAGGGAAGAAGAACACTGAAGCTTTCTTT. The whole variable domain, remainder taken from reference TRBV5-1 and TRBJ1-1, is KAGVTQTPRYLIKTRGQQVTLSCSPISGHRSVSWYQQTPGQGLQFLFEYFSETQRNKGNFPGRFSGRQFSNSRSEMNVSTLELGDSALYLCASSPRGGKKNTEAFFGQGTRLTVV.

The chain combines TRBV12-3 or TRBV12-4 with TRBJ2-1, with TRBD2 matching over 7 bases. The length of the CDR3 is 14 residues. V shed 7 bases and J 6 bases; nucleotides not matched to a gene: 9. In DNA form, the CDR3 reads TGTGCCAGCACCCTACTGGCGGGGGTCAATGAGCAGTTCTTC. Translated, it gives CASTLLAGVNEQFF.

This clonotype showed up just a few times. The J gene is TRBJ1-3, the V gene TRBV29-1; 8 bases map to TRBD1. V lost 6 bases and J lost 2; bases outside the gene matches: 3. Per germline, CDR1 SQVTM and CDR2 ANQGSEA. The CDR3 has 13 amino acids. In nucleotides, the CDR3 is TGCAGCGTGGAACAGGGGGCTGGAAACACCATATATTTT. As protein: CSVEQGAGNTIYF.

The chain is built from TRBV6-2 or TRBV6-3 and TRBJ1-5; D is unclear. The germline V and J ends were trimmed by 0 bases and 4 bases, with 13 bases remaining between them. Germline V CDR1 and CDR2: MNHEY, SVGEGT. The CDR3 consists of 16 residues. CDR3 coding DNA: TGTGCCAGCAGTTACTCGAGAGGAATTGGGAATCAGCCCCAGCATTTT. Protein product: CASSYSRGIGNQPQHF.

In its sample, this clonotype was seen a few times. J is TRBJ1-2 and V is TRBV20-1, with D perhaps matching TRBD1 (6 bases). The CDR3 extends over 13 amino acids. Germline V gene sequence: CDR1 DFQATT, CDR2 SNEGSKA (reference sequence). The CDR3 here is CSAPGGTTFSDTF. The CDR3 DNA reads TGCAGCGCCCCTGGAGGGACAACCTTTTCGGACACCTTC.

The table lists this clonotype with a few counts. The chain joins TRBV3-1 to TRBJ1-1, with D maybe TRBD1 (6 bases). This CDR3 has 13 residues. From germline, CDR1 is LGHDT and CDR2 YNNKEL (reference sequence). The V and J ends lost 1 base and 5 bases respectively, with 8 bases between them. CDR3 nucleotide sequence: TGTGCCAGCAGCCAAGGGGGGGCGACTGAAGCTTTCTTT. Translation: CASSQGGATEAFF.

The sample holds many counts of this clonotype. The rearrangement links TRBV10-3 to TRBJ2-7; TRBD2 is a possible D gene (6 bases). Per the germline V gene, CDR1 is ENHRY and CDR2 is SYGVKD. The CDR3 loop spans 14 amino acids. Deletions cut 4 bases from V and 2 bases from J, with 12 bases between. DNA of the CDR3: TGTGCCATCAGTGTAGGTAGCGGACCCTACGAGCAGTACTTC. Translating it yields CAISVGSGPYEQYF.

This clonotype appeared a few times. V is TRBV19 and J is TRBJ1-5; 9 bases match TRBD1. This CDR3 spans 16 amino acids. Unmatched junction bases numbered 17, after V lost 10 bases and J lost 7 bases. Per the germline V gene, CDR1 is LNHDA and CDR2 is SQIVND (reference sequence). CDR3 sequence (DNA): TGTGCCACCCTGGCCTCGGACAGGGGTTATGGACAGCCCCAGCATTTT. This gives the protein CATLASDRGYGQPQHF.

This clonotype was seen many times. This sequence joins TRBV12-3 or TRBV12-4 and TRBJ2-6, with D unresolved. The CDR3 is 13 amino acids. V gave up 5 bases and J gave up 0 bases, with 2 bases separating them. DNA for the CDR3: TGTGCCAGCAGTGGCTCTGGGGCCAACGTCCTGACTTTC. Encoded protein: CASSGSGANVLTF.